The present TCR beta chain was sequenced within a study of cytomegalovirus exposure and HLA in healthy donors. Turning to the study itself: The 650 to 850 first-cohort repertoires and the approximately 110 validation repertoires shared the same platform, a later analysis reported. Study-wide findings and caveats: The investigators catalogued 160 or so TCR beta chains as cytomegalovirus-associated. A few chains tied to CMV proved CMV antigen-specific in vitro. Most observed TCR sequences were rare, whereas some public TCRs were detected in many donors.

The CDR3 is 13 residues long. V dropped 1 base and J dropped 4 bases, with 8 bases sitting between them. Looked up from germline, CDR1 is MGHRA and CDR2 is YSYEKL. The sample holds a few counts of this clone. The target antigen is unknown. TCRdb's table, derived via immunoSEQ multiplex PCR, lists solely in-frame clones and lacks some. The sample has some 170,000 clones, around 86% seen once. The source of this sequence is a man under 40 in good health and CMV-seropositive. The sequencing sample was made of PBMCs. The rearrangement joins TRBV4-1 to TRBJ2-7, with D perhaps matching TRBD2 (5 bases). The CDR3 bases are TGCGCCAGCAGCCAAGGTGCGGGTTACGAGCAGTACTTC. It is translated as CASSQGAGYEQYF.